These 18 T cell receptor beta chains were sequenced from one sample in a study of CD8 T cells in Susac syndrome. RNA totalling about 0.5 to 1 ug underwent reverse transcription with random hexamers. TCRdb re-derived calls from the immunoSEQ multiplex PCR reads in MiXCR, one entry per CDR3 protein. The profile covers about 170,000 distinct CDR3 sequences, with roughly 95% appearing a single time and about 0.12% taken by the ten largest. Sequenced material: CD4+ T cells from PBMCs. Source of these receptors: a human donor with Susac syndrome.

CDR3 DNA sequence: TGTGCCAGCAGCGTAGCTCCAGCGGGGGGCTTGAATGAGCAGTTCTTC. This sequence encodes CASSVAPAGGLNEQFF. The rearrangement uses TRBV9 and TRBJ2-1, with 9 bases aligning to TRBD2. J gave up 7 bases and V 0 bases, and 8 bases lay outside the gene matches. The germline V gene encodes CDR1 SGDLS and CDR2 YYNGEE. The CDR3 has 16 residues.

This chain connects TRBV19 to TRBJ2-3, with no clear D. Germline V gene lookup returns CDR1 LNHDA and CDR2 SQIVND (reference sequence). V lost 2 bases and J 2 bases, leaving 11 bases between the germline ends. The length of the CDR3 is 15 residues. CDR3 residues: CASSISEGPTDTQYF. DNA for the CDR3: TGTGCCAGTAGTATAAGTGAAGGGCCCACAGATACGCAGTATTTT. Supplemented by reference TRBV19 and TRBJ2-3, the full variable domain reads DGGITQSPKYLFRKEGQNVTLSCEQNLNHDAMYWYRQDPGQGLRLIYYSQIVNDFQKGDIAEGYSVSREKKESFPLTVTSAQKNPTAFYLCASSISEGPTDTQYFGPGTRLTVL.

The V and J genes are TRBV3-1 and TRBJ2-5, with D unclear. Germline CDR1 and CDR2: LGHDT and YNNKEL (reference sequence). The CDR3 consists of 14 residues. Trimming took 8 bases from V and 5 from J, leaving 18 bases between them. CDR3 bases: TGTGCCAGCCCCACGGAGAGTTTCGGTGAGACCCAGTACTTC. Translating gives CASPTESFGETQYF.

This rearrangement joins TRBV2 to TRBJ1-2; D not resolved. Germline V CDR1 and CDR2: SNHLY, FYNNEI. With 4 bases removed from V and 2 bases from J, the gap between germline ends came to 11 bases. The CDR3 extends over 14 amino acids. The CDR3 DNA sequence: TGTGCCAGCAGTGTTAGTCTCTCGAACTATGGCTACACCTTC. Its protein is CASSVSLSNYGYTF.

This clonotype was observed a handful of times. In DNA, the CDR3 is TGTGCCAGCTCTCCGGGGACTCAAGAGACCCAGTACTTC. Amino acid sequence: CASSPGTQETQYF. The chain combines TRBV18 with TRBJ2-5; weak D call: TRBD2 (6 bases). The germline V gene has CDR1 KGHSH and CDR2 LQKENI. The V end was cut by 6 bases, the J end by 2 bases, with 10 bases between. The CDR3 is 13 residues long. The entire variable domain, with the rest obtained from reference TRBV18 and TRBJ2-5, is as follows: NAGVMQNPRHLVRRRGQEARLRCSPMKGHSHVYWYRQLPEEGLKFMVYLQKENIIDESGMPKERFSAEFPKEGPSILRIQQVVRGDSAAYFCASSPGTQETQYFGPGTRLLVL.

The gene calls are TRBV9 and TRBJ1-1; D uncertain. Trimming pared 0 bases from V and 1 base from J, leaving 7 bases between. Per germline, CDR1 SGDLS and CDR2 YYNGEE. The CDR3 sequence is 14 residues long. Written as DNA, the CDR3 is TGTGCCAGCAGCGTAGACCACAGGAACACTGAAGCTTTCTTT. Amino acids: CASSVDHRNTEAFF. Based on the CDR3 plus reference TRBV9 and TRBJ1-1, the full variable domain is DSGVTQTPKHLITATGQRVTLRCSPRSGDLSVYWYQQSLDQGLQFLIQYYNGEERAKGNILERFSAQQFPDLHSELNLSSLELGDSALYFCASSVDHRNTEAFFGQGTRLTVV.

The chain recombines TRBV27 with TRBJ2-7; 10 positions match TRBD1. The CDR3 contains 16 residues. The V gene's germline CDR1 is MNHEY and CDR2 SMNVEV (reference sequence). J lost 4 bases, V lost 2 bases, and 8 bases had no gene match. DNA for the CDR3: TGTGCCAGCAGTTTACGGGACAGGGGAGGATTGTACGAGCAGTACTTC. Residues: CASSLRDRGGLYEQYF.

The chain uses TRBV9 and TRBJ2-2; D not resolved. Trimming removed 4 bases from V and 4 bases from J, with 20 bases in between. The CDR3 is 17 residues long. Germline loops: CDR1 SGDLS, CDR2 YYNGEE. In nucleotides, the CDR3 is TGTGCCAGCAGCCCCCGTTGGAGCCAGATAGGCACCGGGGAGCTGTTTTTT. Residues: CASSPRWSQIGTGELFF.

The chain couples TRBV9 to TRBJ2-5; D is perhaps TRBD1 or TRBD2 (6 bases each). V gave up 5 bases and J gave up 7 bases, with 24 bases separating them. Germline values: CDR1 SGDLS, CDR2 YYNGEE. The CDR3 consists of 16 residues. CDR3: CASSEGGSPGLGTQYF. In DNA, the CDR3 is TGTGCCAGCAGTGAAGGGGGGAGCCCCGGGCTGGGGACCCAGTACTTC.

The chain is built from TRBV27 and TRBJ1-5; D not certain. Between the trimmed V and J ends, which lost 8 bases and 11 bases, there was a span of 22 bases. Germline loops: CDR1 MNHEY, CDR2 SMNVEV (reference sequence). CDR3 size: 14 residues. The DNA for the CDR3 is TGTGCCAGCGGCCGCTCTGCAGAAGAGGTAACCCAGCATTTT. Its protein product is CASGRSAEEVTQHF.

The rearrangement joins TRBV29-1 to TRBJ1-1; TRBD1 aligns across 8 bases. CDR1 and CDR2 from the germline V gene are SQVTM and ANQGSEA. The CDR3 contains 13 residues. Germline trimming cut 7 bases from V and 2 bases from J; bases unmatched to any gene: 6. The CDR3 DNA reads TGCAGCGGGCGGGACAGGATTAACACTGAAGCTTTCTTT. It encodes CSGRDRINTEAFF.

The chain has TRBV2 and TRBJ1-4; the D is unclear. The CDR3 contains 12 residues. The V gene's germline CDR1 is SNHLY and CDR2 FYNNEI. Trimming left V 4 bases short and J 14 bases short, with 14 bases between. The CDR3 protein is CASSVVKESLFF. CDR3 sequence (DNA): TGTGCCAGCAGTGTAGTCAAGGAAAGCCTGTTTTTT. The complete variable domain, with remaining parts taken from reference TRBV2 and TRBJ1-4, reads EPEVTQTPSHQVTQMGQEVILRCVPISNHLYFYWYRQILGQKVEFLVSFYNNEISEKSEIFDDQFSVERPDGSNFTLKIRSTKLEDSAMYFCASSVVKESLFFGSGTQLSVL.

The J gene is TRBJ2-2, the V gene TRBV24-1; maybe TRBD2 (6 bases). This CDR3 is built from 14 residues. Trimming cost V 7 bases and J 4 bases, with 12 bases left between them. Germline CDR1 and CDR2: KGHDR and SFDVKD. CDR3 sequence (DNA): TGTGCCACCAGCCGGGGACTTCCCACCGGGGAGCTGTTTTTT. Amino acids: CATSRGLPTGELFF.

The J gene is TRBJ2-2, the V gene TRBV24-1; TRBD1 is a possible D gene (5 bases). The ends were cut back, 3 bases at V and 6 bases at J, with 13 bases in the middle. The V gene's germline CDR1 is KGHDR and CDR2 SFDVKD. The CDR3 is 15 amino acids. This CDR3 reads CATSDPSRVSGELFF. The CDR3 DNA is TGTGCCACCAGTGATCCATCCAGGGTATCCGGGGAGCTGTTTTTT.

The CDR3 DNA reads TGTGCCAGTAGTAAGGGACTCCAAGGCGACACTGAAGCTTTCTTT. Amino acids: CASSKGLQGDTEAFF. This chain connects TRBV19 to TRBJ1-1, with D maybe TRBD1 (5 bases). Per the germline V gene, CDR1 is LNHDA and CDR2 is SQIVND (reference sequence). The CDR3 has 15 amino acids. The V gene lost 4 bases and the J gene lost 3 bases, with 15 bases spanning the gap.

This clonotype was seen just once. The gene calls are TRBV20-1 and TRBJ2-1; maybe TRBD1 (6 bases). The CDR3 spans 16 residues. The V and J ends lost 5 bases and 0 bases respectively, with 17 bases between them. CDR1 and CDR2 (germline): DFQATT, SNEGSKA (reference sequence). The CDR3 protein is CSAENRDDGSYNEQFF. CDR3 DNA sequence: TGCAGTGCTGAAAACAGGGATGATGGCTCCTACAATGAGCAGTTCTTC.

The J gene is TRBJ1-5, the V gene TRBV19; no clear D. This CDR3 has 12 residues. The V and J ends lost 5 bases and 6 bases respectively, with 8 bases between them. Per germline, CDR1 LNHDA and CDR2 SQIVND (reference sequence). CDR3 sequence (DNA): TGTGCCAGTAGTTTTTGGTCTCAGCCCCAGCATTTT. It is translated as CASSFWSQPQHF.

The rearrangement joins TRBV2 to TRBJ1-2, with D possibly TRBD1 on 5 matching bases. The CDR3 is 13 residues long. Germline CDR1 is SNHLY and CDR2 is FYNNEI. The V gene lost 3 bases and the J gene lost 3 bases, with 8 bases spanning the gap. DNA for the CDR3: TGTGCCAGCAGTGATCAGGGCGACTATGGCTACACCTTC. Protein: CASSDQGDYGYTF.